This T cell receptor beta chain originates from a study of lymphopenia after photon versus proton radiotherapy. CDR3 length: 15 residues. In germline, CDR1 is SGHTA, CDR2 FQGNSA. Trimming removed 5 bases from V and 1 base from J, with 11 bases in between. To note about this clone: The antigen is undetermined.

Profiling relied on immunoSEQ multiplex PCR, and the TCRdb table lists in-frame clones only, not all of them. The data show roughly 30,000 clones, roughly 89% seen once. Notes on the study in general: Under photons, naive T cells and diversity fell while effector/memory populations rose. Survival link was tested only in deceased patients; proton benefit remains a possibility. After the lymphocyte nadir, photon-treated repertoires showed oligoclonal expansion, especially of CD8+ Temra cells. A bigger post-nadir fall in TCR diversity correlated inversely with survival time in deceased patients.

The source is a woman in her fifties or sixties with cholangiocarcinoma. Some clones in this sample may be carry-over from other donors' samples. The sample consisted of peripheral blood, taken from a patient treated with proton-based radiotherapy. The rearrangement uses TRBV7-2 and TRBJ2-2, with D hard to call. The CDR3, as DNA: TGTGCCAGCAGCCAGACTGCCCGGAACACCGGGGAGCTGTTTTTT. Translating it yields CASSQTARNTGELFF.